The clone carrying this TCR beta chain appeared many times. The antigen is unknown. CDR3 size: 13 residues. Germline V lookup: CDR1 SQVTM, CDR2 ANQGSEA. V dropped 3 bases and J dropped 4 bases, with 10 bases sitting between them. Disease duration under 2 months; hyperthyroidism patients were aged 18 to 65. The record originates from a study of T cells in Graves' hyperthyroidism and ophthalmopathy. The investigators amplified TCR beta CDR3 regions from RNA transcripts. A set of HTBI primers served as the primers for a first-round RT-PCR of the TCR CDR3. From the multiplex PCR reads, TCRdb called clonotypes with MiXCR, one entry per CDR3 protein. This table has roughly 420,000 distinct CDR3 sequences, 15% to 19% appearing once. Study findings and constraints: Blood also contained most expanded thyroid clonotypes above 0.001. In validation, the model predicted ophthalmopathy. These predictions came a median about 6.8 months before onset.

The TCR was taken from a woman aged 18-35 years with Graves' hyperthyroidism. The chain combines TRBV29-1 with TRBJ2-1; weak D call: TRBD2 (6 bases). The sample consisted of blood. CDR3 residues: CSVEETSYNEQFF. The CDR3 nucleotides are TGCAGCGTTGAGGAGACTAGTTACAATGAGCAGTTCTTC.